This is a list of T cell receptor beta chains from one sample in a study of T cell responses to AZD1222 COVID-19 vaccine. The method was immunoSEQ multiplex PCR; TCRdb's version includes in-frame clones alone and lacks a portion of them. There are roughly 150,000 clones in the sample; 92% occur only once, and about 1.4% lies in the top ten. The specimen was peripheral blood, collected on day 0 of AZD1222 vaccination. The receptors shown here come from an adult in good health. The CDR3 runs from the conserved cysteine through the conserved F or W. The D gene is left open where the match is weak. For some rows the clone size is stated as once, few or many, or as a class when expanded; others skip it.

clone_size	v_call	j_call	d_call	cdr3_aa	cdr3_nt
NA	TRBV15	TRBJ1-6	TRBD1	CATSTITGGRNSPLHF	TGTGCCACCAGTACGATTACAGGGGGAAGGAATTCACCCCTCCACTTT
NA	TRBV12-3/TRBV12-4	TRBJ1-5	TRBD1	CASSPDRMQPQHF	TGTGCCAGCAGTCCGGACAGGATGCAGCCCCAGCATTTT
NA	TRBV29-1	TRBJ1-1	TRBD1	CSVGGQGVTEAFF	TGCAGCGTTGGGGGACAGGGGGTCACTGAAGCTTTCTTT
NA	TRBV6-6	TRBJ1-6	TRBD1	CASSYTGVNSPLHF	TGTGCCAGCAGCTATACAGGGGTAAATTCACCCCTCCACTTT
NA	TRBV5-4	TRBJ2-1	TRBD2	CASSLGGLAANEQFF	TGTGCCAGCAGCTTGGGTGGACTAGCGGCGAATGAGCAGTTCTTC
once	TRBV2	TRBJ1-2	TRBD1	CASKTGANYGYTF	TGTGCCAGCAAGACAGGGGCTAACTATGGCTACACCTTC
NA	TRBV28	TRBJ1-1	TRBD1	CASSPPGQGFVWDTEAFF	TGTGCCAGCAGTCCTCCGGGACAGGGTTTCGTCTGGGACACTGAAGCTTTCTTT
NA	TRBV3-1/TRBV3-2	TRBJ2-3	NA	CASSQDRQSSTDTQYF	TGTGCCAGCAGCCAAGATCGGCAGTCTAGCACAGATACGCAGTATTTT
NA	TRBV12-5	TRBJ2-7	NA	CASGRQDFPTKQYF	TGTGCTAGTGGTCGACAGGACTTCCCTACGAAGCAGTACTTC
NA	TRBV28	TRBJ1-2	TRBD1	CASSLYHRDSRYGYTF	TGTGCCAGCAGTTTATACCACCGGGACAGCAGATATGGCTACACCTTC
NA	TRBV6-1	TRBJ2-7	NA	CASSGPKQGGSYEQYF	TGTGCCAGCAGTGGCCCGAAACAGGGTGGATCCTACGAGCAGTACTTC
NA	TRBV6-2/TRBV6-3	TRBJ2-1	NA	CASSYSRNEQFF	TGTGCCAGCAGTTACTCGCGTAATGAGCAGTTCTTC
many	TRBV6-5	TRBJ1-1	TRBD1	CASKTGENTEAFF	TGTGCCAGCAAGACAGGGGAGAACACTGAAGCTTTCTTT
once	TRBV7-2	TRBJ1-2	TRBD1	CASSPGTDYGYTF	TGTGCCAGCAGCCCTGGGACAGACTATGGCTACACCTTC
NA	TRBV15	TRBJ1-1	NA	CATSRERVGNTEAFF	TGTGCCACCAGCAGAGAGAGGGTGGGGAACACTGAAGCTTTCTTT
NA	TRBV12-3/TRBV12-4	TRBJ1-2	NA	CASSLSGNYGYTF	TGTGCCAGCAGCCTATCCGGGAATTATGGCTACACCTTC
NA	TRBV2	TRBJ2-7	TRBD1	CASRALTGGYEQYF	TGTGCCAGCAGGGCGCTTACAGGGGGCTACGAGCAGTACTTC
NA	TRBV12-3/TRBV12-4	TRBJ1-1	NA	CASSFGTGAFF	TGTGCCAGCAGTTTCGGTACGGGGGCTTTCTTT
NA	TRBV19	TRBJ2-3	NA	CASSIEERTQYF	TGTGCCAGTAGTATCGAGGAACGTACGCAGTATTTT
NA	TRBV7-9	TRBJ1-2	NA	CATEGRGTDSNYGYTF	TGTGCCACCGAAGGACGGGGGACCGACTCTAACTATGGCTACACCTTC
NA	TRBV27	TRBJ2-2	NA	CASSSGGSYTGELFF	TGTGCCAGCTCCTCCGGGGGATCTTACACCGGGGAGCTGTTTTTT
NA	TRBV4-3	TRBJ2-7	TRBD2	CASSQELAGGPHEQYF	TGCGCCAGCAGCCAAGAACTAGCGGGAGGGCCCCACGAGCAGTACTTC
NA	TRBV20-1	TRBJ2-1	TRBD2	CSASISSGYNEQFF	TGCAGTGCTAGTATCTCTAGCGGTTACAATGAGCAGTTCTTC
NA	TRBV7-2	TRBJ1-1	NA	CASSLRPQGRNTEAFF	TGTGCCAGCAGCCTCAGGCCCCAGGGGCGGAACACTGAAGCTTTCTTT
NA	TRBV7-9	TRBJ2-1	NA	CASSSLRGSSYNEQFF	TGTGCCAGCAGCTCCCTTAGGGGGAGCTCCTACAATGAGCAGTTCTTC
NA	TRBV6-5	TRBJ1-1	TRBD1	CASSGTGVYAFF	TGTGCCAGCAGCGGGACAGGGGTGTATGCTTTCTTT
NA	TRBV6-4	TRBJ2-1	TRBD2	CASSEASGDHNEQFF	TGTGCCAGCAGTGAGGCTAGCGGGGATCACAATGAGCAGTTCTTC
NA	TRBV7-3	TRBJ2-3	TRBD2	CASSLWASGRPTDTQYF	TGTGCCAGCAGCTTATGGGCTAGCGGGAGACCCACAGATACGCAGTATTTT
NA	TRBV10-3	TRBJ2-3	NA	CARTAQYF	TGTGCCAGAACCGCACAGTATTTT
NA	TRBV7-9	TRBJ2-3	TRBD2	CASSPIAGVTDTQYF	TGTGCCAGCAGCCCTATAGCGGGGGTCACAGATACGCAGTATTTT
NA	TRBV4-3	TRBJ2-3	NA	CASSPGGAGDTQYF	TGCGCCAGCAGCCCCGGTGGAGCAGGAGATACGCAGTATTTT
NA	TRBV28	TRBJ1-5	TRBD1	CASSKLTGPNQPQHF	TGTGCCAGCAGCAAGCTGACAGGGCCAAATCAGCCCCAGCATTTT
NA	TRBV4-1	TRBJ1-3	NA	CAKGDPDEGNTIYF	TGCGCCAAAGGGGACCCCGACGAGGGAAACACCATATATTTT
once	TRBV29-1	TRBJ1-1	NA	CSVQPGGPTEAFF	TGCAGCGTCCAACCGGGGGGGCCCACTGAAGCTTTCTTT
few	TRBV6-2/TRBV6-3	TRBJ1-5	NA	CASSYSMGPGPDNQPQHF	TGTGCCAGCAGTTACTCGATGGGTCCGGGTCCTGATAATCAGCCCCAGCATTTT
NA	TRBV5-1	TRBJ1-3	NA	CASSPLIQGNTYSGNTIYF	TGCGCCAGCAGCCCGCTGATCCAGGGAAATACCTATTCTGGAAACACCATATATTTT
NA	TRBV30	TRBJ1-4	NA	CAWSVPPPEGLFF	TGTGCCTGGAGTGTTCCCCCCCCGGAAGGGCTGTTTTTT
NA	TRBV5-1	TRBJ2-2	TRBD1	CASGLDRGSAQGGELFF	TGCGCCAGCGGATTAGACAGGGGATCGGCCCAGGGCGGGGAGCTGTTTTTT
NA	TRBV5-5	TRBJ2-5	TRBD1	CASSPEGQGGRKTQYF	TGTGCCAGCAGCCCCGAGGGACAGGGAGGTAGGAAGACCCAGTACTTC
NA	TRBV2	TRBJ1-6	NA	CASSEVRTPLHF	TGTGCCAGCAGTGAAGTTCGGACACCCCTCCACTTT
NA	TRBV9	TRBJ2-5	NA	CASSPGPRRETQYF	TGTGCCAGCAGTCCTGGTCCTAGGAGAGAGACCCAGTACTTC
few	TRBV27	TRBJ1-6	TRBD1	CASSRTGIASPLHF	TGTGCCAGCAGTAGGACAGGGATCGCTTCACCCCTCCACTTT
NA	TRBV2	TRBJ1-1	NA	CASSEGAGEDPFF	TGTGCCAGCAGTGAAGGGGCAGGGGAGGATCCTTTCTTT
NA	TRBV5-1	TRBJ1-5	NA	CASSLGGGSNQPQHF	TGCGCCAGCAGCTTGGGAGGGGGTAGCAATCAGCCCCAGCATTTT
NA	TRBV18	TRBJ1-1	NA	CASSRREGNTEAFF	TGTGCCAGCTCACGGAGGGAGGGGAACACTGAAGCTTTCTTT
NA	TRBV12-5	TRBJ2-1	NA	CASGPPLGNEQFF	TGTGCTAGTGGTCCCCCCTTAGGGAATGAGCAGTTCTTC
NA	TRBV2	TRBJ2-7	NA	CASSGQGPYEQYF	TGTGCCAGCAGTGGGCAGGGGCCCTACGAGCAGTACTTC
once	TRBV27	TRBJ2-1	TRBD2	CASSHSGGEQFF	TGTGCCAGCAGCCATAGCGGGGGGGAGCAGTTCTTC
NA	TRBV9	TRBJ1-1	NA	CASSAPDRKGTGTEAFF	TGTGCCAGCAGCGCCCCAGACAGGAAAGGGACGGGGACTGAAGCTTTCTTT
NA	TRBV12-3/TRBV12-4	TRBJ2-7	NA	CASSFDGTYEQYF	TGTGCCAGCAGTTTCGACGGAACCTACGAGCAGTACTTC
NA	TRBV29-1	TRBJ1-1	NA	CSVEDGQNTEAFF	TGCAGCGTTGAAGATGGGCAGAACACTGAAGCTTTCTTT
NA	TRBV11-2	TRBJ2-5	NA	CASSSPQGWETQYF	TGTGCCAGCAGCTCCCCTCAGGGTTGGGAGACCCAGTACTTC
once	TRBV2	TRBJ2-1	NA	CASSINEQFF	TGTGCCAGCAGTATCAATGAGCAGTTCTTC
NA	TRBV5-5	TRBJ1-6	TRBD1	CASSWDGQGAFRSPLHF	TGTGCCAGCAGCTGGGACGGACAGGGGGCTTTTCGTTCACCCCTCCACTTT
few	TRBV7-9	TRBJ1-2	NA	CASSLMTADNYGYTF	TGTGCCAGCAGCCTCATGACAGCGGATAACTATGGCTACACCTTC